This record looks at one T cell receptor (beta chain) sequence and its context. Its cognate antigen has yet to be identified. Per-nucleotide qualities are absent, and no much larger clonotype sits a single base away. To sequence the TCRbeta CDR3 region, genomic DNA was isolated from the sorted cells. The immunoSEQ Assay was used to sequence the TCRbeta CDR3 regions. TCRdb took over this immuneACCESS table, retaining in-frame rearrangements with V and J assigned. Such tables are incomplete; in checked studies, under half of the missing clones stem from an unresolved V gene, and the remainder is unexplained. This sample comprises 34,000 or so clones, about 86% of them detected only once. The ten top clones hold over 1.3% of the sample. This entry belongs to a study of OX40 agonist ivuxolimab in advanced cancers. Regarding the research as a whole: Ivuxolimab was a fully human IgG2 agonistic monoclonal antibody targeting the costimulatory receptor OX40 (CD134). In the dose-escalation cohort, 70% to 85% of patients were male, and the mean age was around 60 years, with a range of about 23 to 80. Intravenous ivuxolimab was administered to patients every 2 weeks at six dose levels: 0.01, 0.1, 0.3, 1.5, 3 and 10 mg/kg. Partial responses occurred in three dose-escalation patients: two with cutaneous melanoma and one with hepatocellular carcinoma. Of the 50 to 55 dose-escalation patients, hepatocellular carcinoma was present in about 20, melanoma in roughly 15, renal cell carcinoma in 9 and head and neck cancer in 9. Peripheral TCRbeta sequencing was intended to test whether TCR sequence diversity was altered and clonal T-cell expansion was caused by ivuxolimab. The paper describes the monotherapy dose-escalation part (N of about 55 patients) of the phase I trial of ivuxolimab. Prior anti-PD-1, anti-PD-L1 or anti-CTLA-4 therapy was permitted, and approximately 40% of dose-escalation patients had received checkpoint inhibitors. The paper's findings and limits, for the study overall: Low levels of normalized T-cell clonal expansion were also seen in some patients who did not respond. The antigen specificity of the clonally expanded peripheral T cells was not determined. Clonal expansion of both CD4+ and CD8+ blood T cells was observed from baseline to week 6 at doses 0.1 to 3.0 mg/kg. After ivuxolimab, expanded clones were on average more numerous among CD8+ T cells than among CD4+ T cells. In partial responders in the 0.1-3.0 mg/kg groups, normalized peripheral clonal expansion was found to be among the lowest, especially among CD8+ T cells.

The trial excluded patients who had a history of autoimmune disease or were on systemic immunosuppression. In every dose cohort, peripheral blood was drawn for TCR sequencing at baseline, cycle 4 day 1, and cycle 7 day 1. The samples were taken from a phase I, first-in-human, multicenter, open-label dose-escalation trial of ivuxolimab. Adults with locally advanced or metastatic melanoma, renal cell carcinoma, hepatocellular carcinoma or head and neck squamous cell carcinoma were enrolled in the trial. Before TCR sequencing, CD4+ and CD8+ T cells were separately sorted from peripheral blood. The trim is 6 bases for V and 7 bases for J, with a gap of 19 bases between the germline ends. CDR1 and CDR2 were assigned from the germline V gene (reference sequence) as LNHDA and SQIVND. The CDR3 starts with the cysteine, ends with the phenylalanine, and has 16 residues. Only the CDR3 part of the read is kept: 48 bases, read in frame from the first base.

The V and J genes are TRBV19 and TRBJ1-6, with no confidently assigned D gene. The sample in question was CD4+ or CD8+ T cells sorted from blood, obtained in a trial of the OX40 agonist ivuxolimab. This TCR was sampled from an adult with an advanced solid tumor such as melanoma, head and neck, liver or kidney cancer. DNA sequence: TGTGCCAGTAGAGTGGGTGGGGTACATGGAAATTCACCCCTCCACTTT. The encoded protein is CASRVGGVHGNSPLHF.